Shown below are 27 T cell receptor beta chains from a single sample sequenced in a study of regulatory T cells in long-lasting Graves disease. The time point denotes: persistent/refractory GD, antithyroid drugs over 5 years with positive TRAb. Generation of the TCR library employed RNA extracted from PBMCs. Construction of TCR beta libraries relied on iRepertoire HTBI primers and on Arm-PCR targeting CDR3 regions. TCRdb called the multiplex PCR reads again in MiXCR, with one record for every CDR3 protein. This sample carries a few hundred thousand distinct CDR3 sequences, around 20% of them seen once, and the ten largest clones take roughly a quarter. The sample was peripheral blood mononuclear cells (PBMCs), taken when the disease was refractory, from a patient treated with antithyroid drugs. The origin of the receptors is a female donor with Graves disease.

The chain links TRBV5-6 to TRBJ1-4; 8 bases map to TRBD1. Germline CDR1 reads SGHDT; CDR2 reads YYEEEE. The CDR3 is 15 residues long. The V gene end was trimmed by 3 bases and the J gene end by 6 bases; junction bases not matched to a gene: 7. CDR3 sequence (DNA): TGTGCCAGCAGCTATACGCAGGGGGCAGATGAAAAACTGTTTTTT. Its protein is CASSYTQGADEKLFF.

This clonotype came up many times. The V call is TRBV13, the J call TRBJ2-7; 12 bases align to TRBD2. Losses at the gene ends were 5 bases for V and 3 bases for J; bases not matched to a gene: 8. The germline CDR1 and CDR2 sequences are PRHDT and FYEKMQ (reference sequence). The CDR3 spans 16 residues. CDR3 coding DNA: TGTGCCAGCAGCCCCCGGACTAGCGGGAATAGCTACGAGCAGTACTTC. As protein: CASSPRTSGNSYEQYF.

This clonotype appeared many times. J is TRBJ1-2 and V is TRBV28; a possible D gene is TRBD1 (5 bases). The CDR3 runs to 16 residues. Germline V CDR1 and CDR2: MDHEN, SYDVKM. V was shortened by 6 bases and J by 1 base, with 18 bases between the two germline ends. CDR3 DNA: TGTGCCAGCAGCACCCTTCGGGACGGGATTAACTATGGCTACACCTTC. Amino acid sequence: CASSTLRDGINYGYTF.

Details on this clonotype: A much larger clone differs by one base, so this may be a read error. This chain joins TRBV29-1 and TRBJ1-2; TRBD1 might be the D (5 bases). V lost 3 bases and J 7 bases, leaving 12 bases between the germline ends. This CDR3 region has 12 residues. Germline CDR1 and CDR2: SQVTM and ANQGSEA. CDR3 nucleotides: TGCAGCGTTGAGCCGACAGTTTGTGGCTACACCTTC. Amino acid sequence: CSVEPTVCGYTF.

Comments on this clonotype: The junction and the germline gene differ at one end; a read error may be behind it. The rearrangement links TRBV12-3 or TRBV12-4 to TRBJ2-4, with TRBD2 as a possible D gene (6 bases). The CDR3 spans 10 residues. CDR3 amino acids: CASGGTPPIF. CDR3 bases: TGTGCCAGCGGCGGGACGCCGCCGATCTTC.

This clonotype has only a few counts. The rearrangement joins TRBV6-1 to TRBJ2-5; TRBD2 aligns across 12 bases. Trimming at V came to 6 bases and at J to 4 bases, leaving 3 bases not matched to a gene. This CDR3 spans 14 amino acids. Germline loops: CDR1 MNHNS, CDR2 SASEGT. The CDR3 loop is CASRTSGRRETQYF. In DNA form, the CDR3 reads TGTGCCAGCAGGACTAGCGGGAGACGAGAGACCCAGTACTTC.

This clonotype was detected a few times. This chain connects TRBV28 to TRBJ2-1, with D tentatively TRBD2 (5 bases). The V gene lost 6 bases and the J gene lost 1 base, with 10 bases spanning the gap. CDR3 length: 14 residues. Germline CDR1 and CDR2: MDHEN and SYDVKM. Here the CDR3 DNA reads TGTGCCAGCAGACCTGCGGGTTCCTACAATGAGCAGTTCTTC. Its translation is CASRPAGSYNEQFF. The full variable domain, completed using reference TRBV28 and TRBJ2-1, is DVKVTQSSRYLVKRTGEKVFLECVQDMDHENMFWYRQDPGLGLRLIYFSYDVKMKEKGDIPEGYSVSREKKERFSLILESASTNQTSMYLCASRPAGSYNEQFFGPGTRLTVL.

This clonotype was seen ten or more times. The rearrangement joins TRBV7-2 to TRBJ1-1; D gene uncertain. V lost 6 bases to trimming and J lost 0 bases, with 11 bases between them. This CDR3 is 14 amino acids long. Looked up from germline, CDR1 is SGHTA and CDR2 is FQGNSA. CDR3: CASSRVILNTEAFF. The CDR3 DNA is TGTGCCAGCAGTCGGGTAATATTGAACACTGAAGCTTTCTTT.

In its sample, this clonotype was seen a few times. CDR3 DNA sequence: TGCGCCAGCAGCCTAGGGACAGGGATCCTTCCCTACGAGCAGTACTTC. It codes for CASSLGTGILPYEQYF. This chain links TRBV4-3 with TRBJ2-7, with 9 bases that match TRBD1. The CDR3 covers 16 residues. In germline, CDR1 is LGHNA, CDR2 YSLEER. After removal of 4 bases from V and 2 bases from J, the junction contained 9 bases not matched to a gene.

As regards this clonotype: A clone one base away is much larger, so this may be a read error. The V call is TRBV6-5, the J call TRBJ1-1; TRBD1 agrees at 9 bases. The CDR3 contains 18 residues. The germline V gene has CDR1 MNHEY and CDR2 SVGAGI. CDR3 in amino acids: CASSYVYGQGSGNTEALF. The CDR3 bases are TGTGCCAGCAGTTACGTTTACGGACAGGGGTCGGGTAACACTGAAGCTCTCTTT.

This clonotype was recorded many times. The chain links TRBV7-2 to TRBJ2-5; maybe TRBD2 (6 bases). This CDR3 has 13 residues. Germline V gene data show CDR1 as SGHTA and CDR2 as FQGNSA. V lost 5 bases and J lost 12, with 19 bases in between. Here the CDR3 DNA reads TGTGCCAGCAGCCTGCGGCCTGGGGGGTTTAAGTACTTC. Translating it yields CASSLRPGGFKYF.

This clonotype was counted a few times. This rearrangement joins TRBV30 to TRBJ2-2; D might be TRBD1 or TRBD2, each matching 5 bases. Germline CDR1 GTSNPN, CDR2 SVGIG (reference sequence). The CDR3 consists of 13 residues. Trimming shortened V by 5 bases and J by 4 bases, and 11 bases separated the two germline ends. As DNA, the CDR3 is TGTGCCTGGTATGGGGGTGGCACCGGGGAGCTGTTTTTT. Protein product: CAWYGGGTGELFF. Using reference TRBV30 and TRBJ2-2 for the parts outside the CDR3, the full variable domain is SQTIHQWPATLVQPVGSPLSLECTVEGTSNPNLYWYRQAAGRGLQLLFYSVGIGQISSEVPQNLSASRPQDRQFILSSKKLLLSDSGFYLCAWYGGGTGELFFGEGSRLTVL.

The chain employs TRBV11-2 and TRBJ2-1; 16 bases are shared with TRBD2. Germline values: CDR1 SGHAT, CDR2 FQNNGV. The CDR3 has 18 residues. The V gene end was trimmed by 2 bases and the J gene end by 9 bases; junction bases not matched to a gene: 10. The CDR3 region has the DNA TGTGCCAGCAGCTTACGTTTGAGGGGACTAGCGGGGGGGAGTGAGCAGTTCTTC. As protein: CASSLRLRGLAGGSEQFF.

Details on this clonotype: Its ends do not fully match the called genes, so a read error is possible. The chain employs TRBV6-2 or TRBV6-3 and TRBJ2-7, with D possibly being TRBD2 (6 bases). Per germline, CDR1 MNHEY and CDR2 SVGEGT. The CDR3 spans 11 residues. The CDR3 region has the DNA TGTGCCAACAGTGGCGGTTCTAGCGCGTACTTC. Its translation is CANSGGSSAYF.

The chain combines TRBV5-1 with TRBJ2-6; 13 nucleotides agree with TRBD2. The germline gives CDR1 SGHRS, CDR2 YFSETQ. The CDR3 sequence is 18 residues long. J was trimmed by 4 bases and V by 4 bases; bases with no gene match: 8. The CDR3 loop reads CASSKTSGRAAGANVLTF. The CDR3 DNA reads as TGCGCCAGCAGCAAAACTAGCGGGAGGGCGGCCGGGGCCAACGTCCTGACTTTC.

V gene TRBV4-3 combines with J gene TRBJ2-2, with 7 bases aligning to TRBD2. Germline CDR1 is LGHNA and CDR2 is YSLEER. The CDR3 has 16 residues. V was clipped by 1 base and J by 7 bases; unmatched bases: 9. CDR3 amino acids: CASSQGRAGVGGELFF. The CDR3 region has the DNA TGCGCCAGCAGCCAAGGAAGGGCGGGAGTGGGCGGGGAGCTGTTTTTT.

This clonotype was found many times. This sequence joins TRBV30 and TRBJ1-1; 8 bases are shared with TRBD1. The CDR3 has 16 amino acids. Germline CDR1 reads GTSNPN; CDR2 reads SVGIG (reference sequence). V lost 0 bases, J lost 9 bases, and 15 bases stayed unmatched. The CDR3 DNA reads TGTGCCTGGAGTGTACCCTCCGGACAGGGCCAGGGAAAAGCTTTCTTT. It translates to CAWSVPSGQGQGKAFF.

This clonotype was seen more than once but under ten times. The chain employs TRBV12-5 and TRBJ1-1; D unclear. CDR1 and CDR2 (germline): LGHNT, FRNRAP. Trimming pared 0 bases from V and 7 bases from J, leaving 9 bases between. This CDR3 has 13 amino acids. The CDR3 bases are TGTGCTAGTGGTTTGGTATTAATGGGTGAAGCTTTCTTT. Translating it yields CASGLVLMGEAFF. Full variable domain (rest looked up from reference TRBV12-5 and TRBJ1-1): DARVTQTPRHKVTEMGQEVTMRCQPILGHNTVFWYRQTMMQGLELLAYFRNRAPLDDSGMPKDRFSAEMPDATLATLKIQPSEPRDSAVYFCASGLVLMGEAFFGQGTRLTVV.

This clonotype was observed at least ten times. The chain combines TRBV2 with TRBJ1-1; 11 bases fit TRBD1. The trim removed 6 bases at V and 4 bases at J, leaving 4 bases unmatched. This CDR3 comprises 14 residues. The V gene's germline CDR1 is SNHLY and CDR2 FYNNEI. CDR3 DNA: TGTGCCAGCAGCCCCGGGACAGGGGGCACTGAAGCTTTCTTT. As protein: CASSPGTGGTEAFF.

In its sample, this clonotype was seen a few times. CDR3 coding DNA: TGTGCCTCACAAACAGGGGCGGGCACTGAAGCTTTCTTT. Protein product: CASQTGAGTEAFF. This chain connects TRBV30 to TRBJ1-1, with 7 bases matching TRBD1. Germline V gene data show CDR1 as GTSNPN and CDR2 as SVGIG (reference sequence). J was trimmed by 4 bases and V by 7 bases; bases with no gene match: 9. The CDR3 contains 13 residues. Drawing the rest from reference TRBV30 and TRBJ1-1, the complete variable domain is SQTIHQWPATLVQPVGSPLSLECTVEGTSNPNLYWYRQAAGRGLQLLFYSVGIGQISSEVPQNLSASRPQDRQFILSSKKLLLSDSGFYLCASQTGAGTEAFFGQGTRLTVV.

The table lists this clonotype with many counts. The J gene is TRBJ2-5, the V gene TRBV6-1, with TRBD2 identical over 7 bases. This CDR3 contains 14 residues. The J segment lost 5 bases and the V segment lost 1 base, leaving 4 bases of the junction unmatched. Germline V gene sequence: CDR1 MNHNS, CDR2 SASEGT. This CDR3 is CASSEGWGGETQYF. CDR3 DNA: TGTGCCAGCAGTGAAGGTTGGGGGGGGGAGACCCAGTACTTC.

This clonotype was detected a few times. The J gene is TRBJ2-6, the V gene TRBV5-1; 11 nucleotides line up with TRBD1. Unmatched junction bases numbered 2, after V lost 0 bases and J lost 0 bases. CDR1 SGHRS and CDR2 YFSETQ come from the germline V gene. This CDR3 is built from 18 residues. CDR3 DNA: TGCGCCAGCAGCTTGGGGGACAGGGGGGCCTCTGGGGCCAACGTCCTGACTTTC. Translated: CASSLGDRGASGANVLTF.

Many counts were recorded for this clonotype. This chain joins TRBV28 and TRBJ1-5; D gene unclear. This CDR3 has 14 residues. V was shortened by 5 bases and J by 2 bases, with 10 bases between the two germline ends. CDR1 is MDHEN and CDR2 is SYDVKM in the germline V gene. CDR3 sequence (DNA): TGTGCCAGCAGTAAAGGTGGGCGCAATCAGCCCCAGCATTTT. It yields the protein CASSKGGRNQPQHF.

This clonotype was recorded a few times. The chain is built from TRBV10-3 and TRBJ1-4; D call uncertain. CDR3 length equals 16 residues. V shed 3 bases and J shed 4 bases, with 15 bases lying between them. Germline V gives CDR1 ENHRY, CDR2 SYGVKD. In nucleotides, the CDR3 is TGTGCCATCAGTGACCGCGGGCGGGAGAGTAATGAAAAACTGTTTTTT. It encodes CAISDRGRESNEKLFF.

There are many counts of this clonotype. This chain joins TRBV11-2 and TRBJ1-5; no reliable D call. The CDR3 consists of 16 residues. V lost 9 bases, J lost 0 bases, and 18 bases lay in between. In germline, CDR1 is SGHAT, CDR2 FQNNGV. Here the CDR3 reads CASNQRPPFSNQPQHF. The CDR3 DNA reads as TGTGCCAGTAATCAGAGACCCCCCTTTAGCAATCAGCCCCAGCATTTT.

This clonotype was detected only a few times. A much larger clone is a single base away; this may be a read error. The rearrangement uses TRBV27 and TRBJ1-1, with D tentatively TRBD1 (5 bases). This CDR3 spans 18 amino acids. The germline V gene encodes CDR1 MNHEY and CDR2 SMNVEV (reference sequence). The CDR3 nucleotides read TGTGCCAACAGTTTAGTTGGCTCTCCTCTGGACATACGAACTGAAGCTTTCTTT. It yields the protein CANSLVGSPLDIRTEAFF.

This clonotype has a count of ten or more. This chain links TRBV28 with TRBJ2-5; the D gene is possibly TRBD2 (7 bases). V was pared by 5 bases and J by 4 bases, with 14 bases between. Per germline, CDR1 MDHEN and CDR2 SYDVKM. The CDR3 length is 14 residues. CDR3 nucleotide sequence: TGTGCCAGCAGTGGTCCTGGGGGGGCAGAGACCCAGTACTTC. This translates into CASSGPGGAETQYF.